Below are 20 T cell receptor beta chains sequenced from a single sample in a study of blood T cell repertoires in COVID-19. Profiled with immunoSEQ multiplex PCR; TCRdb holds only in-frame clones, not every one. The sample holds about 18,000 clones, around 90% seen once. Sample: peripheral blood. The source of these receptors is a human donor in a cohort sampled during active COVID-19.

This CDR3 is CASTPKGGRWTGELFF. The CDR3 region has the DNA TGTGCCAGTACCCCAAAAGGGGGTCGATGGACCGGGGAGCTGTTTTTT. The chain employs TRBV19 and TRBJ2-2; perhaps TRBD1 as D (6 bases). The length of the CDR3 is 16 residues. Germline V gene sequence: CDR1 LNHDA, CDR2 SQIVND (reference sequence). V lost 7 bases and J 5 bases, leaving 20 bases between the germline ends.

The V gene is TRBV7-6, the J gene TRBJ1-3; 8 bases match TRBD1. CDR3 length equals 16 residues. After removal of 4 bases from V and 3 bases from J, the junction contained 8 bases not matched to a gene. Per the germline V gene, CDR1 is SGHVS and CDR2 is FNYEAQ. CDR3 sequence (DNA): TGTGCCAGCAGCTCGCGGACAGGGCGGCTTGGAAACACCATATATTTT. Its protein product is CASSSRTGRLGNTIYF.

This chain uses TRBV30 with TRBJ2-7; TRBD2 matches 13 bases. V was pared by 3 bases and J by 2 bases, with 7 bases of the junction left unmatched. In germline, CDR1 is GTSNPN, CDR2 SVGIG (reference sequence). The CDR3 sequence is 16 residues long. This CDR3 reads CAWSQLGLAGTYEQYF. The DNA of the CDR3 is TGTGCCTGGAGCCAATTGGGACTAGCGGGAACCTACGAGCAGTACTTC.

The rearrangement joins TRBV18 to TRBJ1-1; D might be TRBD1 (6 bases). V was shortened by 3 bases and J by 1 base, with 9 bases between the two germline ends. The CDR3 totals 14 residues. Looked up from germline, CDR1 is KGHSH and CDR2 is LQKENI. Here the CDR3 DNA reads TGTGCCAGCTCACCTAAACAGGGGAACACTGAAGCTTTCTTT. Amino acid sequence: CASSPKQGNTEAFF. Full variable domain (rest looked up from reference TRBV18 and TRBJ1-1): NAGVMQNPRHLVRRRGQEARLRCSPMKGHSHVYWYRQLPEEGLKFMVYLQKENIIDESGMPKERFSAEFPKEGPSILRIQQVVRGDSAAYFCASSPKQGNTEAFFGQGTRLTVV.

The V and J genes are TRBV12-3 or TRBV12-4 and TRBJ2-7, with D hard to call. Trimming pared 6 bases from V and 8 bases from J, leaving 14 bases between. CDR3 length: 12 residues. This CDR3 reads CASSPVALKQYF. The CDR3 bases are TGTGCCAGCAGCCCAGTAGCCCTCAAGCAGTACTTC.

V is TRBV5-4 and J is TRBJ2-2; no definite D call. This CDR3 spans 13 amino acids. The V end lost 0 bases, the J end lost 6 bases, and 6 bases lay between the germline ends. Germline CDR1 is SGHNT and CDR2 is YYREEE (reference sequence). CDR3 DNA sequence: TGTGCCAGCAGCTTGGGAGTGGCCGGGGAGCTGTTTTTT. Its translation: CASSLGVAGELFF. Based on the CDR3 plus reference TRBV5-4 and TRBJ2-2, the full variable domain is ETGVTQSPTHLIKTRGQQVTLRCSSQSGHNTVSWYQQALGQGPQFIFQYYREEENGRGNFPPRFSGLQFPNYSSELNVNALELDDSALYLCASSLGVAGELFFGEGSRLTVL.

The chain joins TRBV6-5 to TRBJ2-2; a possible D gene is TRBD1 (6 bases). Between the trimmed V and J ends, which lost 4 bases and 1 base, there was a span of 10 bases. The CDR3 runs 15 residues. Germline loops: CDR1 MNHEY, CDR2 SVGAGI. The CDR3 DNA sequence: TGTGCCAGCAGTTCGGGACAATGGAACACCGGGGAGCTGTTTTTT. Protein sequence: CASSSGQWNTGELFF.

The chain couples TRBV4-1 to TRBJ2-1; tentative D call: TRBD2 (6 bases). V dropped 1 base and J dropped 1 base, with 8 bases sitting between them. The germline V gene encodes CDR1 MGHRA and CDR2 YSYEKL. The CDR3 has 15 amino acids. This chain's CDR3 is CASSQAGVSYNEQFF. In nucleotides, the CDR3 is TGCGCCAGCAGCCAAGCGGGAGTGTCCTACAATGAGCAGTTCTTC.

The chain has TRBV7-2 and TRBJ2-2, with 8 bases identical to TRBD2. Germline V CDR1 and CDR2: SGHTA, FQGNSA. This CDR3 has 16 residues. V gave up 5 bases and J gave up 5 bases; unmatched junction bases: 10. The CDR3 DNA is TGTGCCAGCAGCCCCCGGACTAGCAGATATACCGGGGAGCTGTTTTTT. This gives the protein CASSPRTSRYTGELFF.

The V and J genes are TRBV6-1 and TRBJ1-4; no reliable D call. The CDR3 spans 10 residues. Germline CDR1 and CDR2: MNHNS and SASEGT. Trimming removed 3 bases at V and 15 bases at J, with 8 bases between. Here the CDR3 reads CASSEKELFF. CDR3 sequence (DNA): TGTGCCAGCAGTGAGAAAGAGTTGTTTTTT.

This rearrangement joins TRBV6-5 to TRBJ2-7; a weak D match, TRBD1 (8 bases). Trimming stripped 11 bases from V and 8 bases from J, with 25 bases between. CDR1 is MNHEY and CDR2 is SVGAGI in the germline V gene. This CDR3 has 14 amino acids. The chain's CDR3 is CAALAVAGGTQQYF. CDR3 sequence (DNA): TGTGCCGCCCTAGCGGTGGCAGGGGGCACTCAGCAGTACTTC.

The gene calls are TRBV27 and TRBJ1-1; D might be TRBD1 (5 bases). V was trimmed by 3 bases and J by 0 bases, leaving 8 bases between them. This CDR3 region has 14 residues. Germline V gene sequence: CDR1 MNHEY, CDR2 SMNVEV (reference sequence). The CDR3: CASSLAGLNTEAFF. The CDR3 bases are TGTGCCAGCAGTTTGGCAGGGTTGAACACTGAAGCTTTCTTT.

The J gene is TRBJ1-2, the V gene TRBV6-1; tentatively, D is TRBD1 (5 bases). CDR3 length: 14 amino acids. Germline CDR1 is MNHNS and CDR2 is SASEGT. V lost 2 bases, J lost 4 bases, and 11 bases lay in between. The CDR3 DNA follows: TGTGCCAGCAGTGAACCGGGGGTCTTCTATGGCTACACCTTC. Translating it yields CASSEPGVFYGYTF.

The chain has TRBV6-5 and TRBJ2-5; D might be TRBD1 (6 bases). This CDR3 is 15 amino acids long. Germline values: CDR1 MNHEY, CDR2 SVGAGI. V was pared by 5 bases and J by 1 base, with 14 bases between. CDR3 in DNA: TGTGCCAGCAGTCCCTCGGCACAGGGCCAAGAGACCCAGTACTTC. This translates into CASSPSAQGQETQYF.

The genes are TRBV30 and TRBJ2-1; 8 bases are a match to TRBD1. The J segment lost 4 bases and the V segment lost 3 bases, leaving 5 bases of the junction unmatched. CDR3 size: 14 residues. Germline V gene lookup returns CDR1 GTSNPN and CDR2 SVGIG (reference sequence). As DNA, the CDR3 is TGTGCCTGGAGATCCGGGACAGGATACAATGAGCAGTTCTTC. It yields the protein CAWRSGTGYNEQFF.

This chain uses TRBV7-2 with TRBJ2-1; TRBD2 aligns across 8 bases. The junction had 6 bases not matched to a gene; V was cut back by 0 bases and J by 5 bases. Germline V gene lookup returns CDR1 SGHTA and CDR2 FQGNSA. The CDR3 is made up of 16 amino acids. CDR3 sequence reads: CASSLAFGRGNNEQFF. The CDR3 DNA reads as TGTGCCAGCAGCTTAGCTTTCGGGAGGGGGAACAATGAGCAGTTCTTC.

V gene TRBV15 combines with J gene TRBJ1-4; possible D gene TRBD1, 6 bases. The CDR3 loop spans 16 amino acids. Germline CDR1 is LNHNV and CDR2 is YYDKDF (reference sequence). V gave up 6 bases and J gave up 8 bases, with 22 bases separating them. The CDR3 region has the DNA TGTGCCACCAGGTCGGGGGAGGGACGCCAGGGGGAAAAACTGTTTTTT. Its protein product is CATRSGEGRQGEKLFF.

V gene TRBV4-1 combines with J gene TRBJ2-1, with D possibly being TRBD1 (5 bases). The CDR3 runs to 14 residues. Per the germline V gene, CDR1 is MGHRA and CDR2 is YSYEKL. The V end was cut by 4 bases, the J end by 2 bases, with 9 bases between. CDR3 in amino acids: CASSLGAPYNEQFF. The CDR3 nucleotides read TGCGCCAGCAGCCTAGGGGCCCCCTACAATGAGCAGTTCTTC.

The rearrangement uses TRBV5-1 and TRBJ2-7; 7 nucleotides agree with TRBD1. CDR1 and CDR2 (germline): SGHRS, YFSETQ. V was clipped by 4 bases and J by 7 bases; unmatched bases: 11. The CDR3 extends over 14 amino acids. For the CDR3, the DNA is TGCGCCAGCAGCGATTCCCCCGGGACAGCGGAGCAGTACTTC. Amino acid sequence: CASSDSPGTAEQYF.

The rearrangement uses TRBV11-2 and TRBJ2-4; 8 positions agree with TRBD2. The J segment lost 6 bases and the V segment lost 0 bases, leaving 7 bases of the junction unmatched. Germline CDR1 is SGHAT and CDR2 is FQNNGV. The CDR3 consists of 16 residues. The CDR3 protein is CASSLDPAGVRNIQYF. CDR3 in DNA: TGTGCCAGCAGCTTAGATCCAGCGGGGGTTAGAAACATTCAGTACTTC.